This TCR beta chain was profiled in a study of T-cell reconstitution after alpha-beta-depleted transplantation in children. This clonotype was seen ten or more times. Its cognate antigen is unknown. TCRbeta library construction was performed incorporating unique molecular identifiers. One entry per CDR3 protein results from TCRdb running MiXCR on the PCR reads. The sample yields hundreds of thousands of distinct CDR3 sequences, just under 8.5% seen once. Study observations and caveats: Alpha-beta T cells present about two months after transplant were reported to originate from several hundred expanded graft clones. T-cell counts and diversity at one year following transplant were attributed mainly to newly produced T cells.

Germline V gene lookup returns CDR1 SGHDN and CDR2 FVKESK. The CDR3 loop spans 16 amino acids. The germline V and J ends were trimmed by 0 bases and 3 bases, with 15 bases remaining between them. This chain joins TRBV14 and TRBJ2-7; possibly TRBD2 for D (5 bases). The source was PBMCs, mostly from graft donor cells, collected 180 days after TCRalphabeta/CD19-depleted stem cell transplant. The receptor's source is a male patient aged 10-17 years who had a stem cell transplant for acute lymphoblastic leukemia, so the T cells may come from the graft donor. CDR3 in amino acids: CASSQDPDQRGYEQYF. Here the CDR3 DNA reads TGTGCCAGCAGCCAAGATCCCGACCAACGGGGCTACGAGCAGTACTTC.